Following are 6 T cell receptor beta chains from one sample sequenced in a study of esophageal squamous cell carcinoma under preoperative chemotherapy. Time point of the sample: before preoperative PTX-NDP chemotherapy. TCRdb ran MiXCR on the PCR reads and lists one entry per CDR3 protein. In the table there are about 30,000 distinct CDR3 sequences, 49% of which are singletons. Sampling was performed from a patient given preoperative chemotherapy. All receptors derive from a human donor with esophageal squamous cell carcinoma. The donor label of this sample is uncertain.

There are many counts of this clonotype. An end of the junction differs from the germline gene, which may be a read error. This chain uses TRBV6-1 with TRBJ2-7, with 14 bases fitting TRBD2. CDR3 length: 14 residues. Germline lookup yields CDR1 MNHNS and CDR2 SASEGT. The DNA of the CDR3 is TGTGCCAGCAGCCGAGGACTAGCGGGAGGAACAGAGGGCTTC. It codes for CASSRGLAGGTEGF.

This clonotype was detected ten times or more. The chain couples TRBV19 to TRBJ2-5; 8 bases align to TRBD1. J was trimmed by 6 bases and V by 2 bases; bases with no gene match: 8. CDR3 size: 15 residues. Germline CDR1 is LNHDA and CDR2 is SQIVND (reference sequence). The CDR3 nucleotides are TGTGCCAGTAGTATACCGCAGGGGGCCAGCCAGACCCAGTACTTC. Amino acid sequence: CASSIPQGASQTQYF.

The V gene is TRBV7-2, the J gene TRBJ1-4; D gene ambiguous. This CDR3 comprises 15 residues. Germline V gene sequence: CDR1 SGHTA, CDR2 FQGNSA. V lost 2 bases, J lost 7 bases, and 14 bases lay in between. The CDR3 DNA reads TGTGCCAGCAGCTTACCCCTCGGGTTCGGTGAAAAACTGTTTTTT. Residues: CASSLPLGFGEKLFF. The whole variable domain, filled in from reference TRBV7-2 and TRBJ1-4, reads GAGVSQSPSNKVTEKGKDVELRCDPISGHTALYWYRQSLGQGLEFLIYFQGNSAPDKSGLPSDRFSAERTGGSVSTLTIQRTQQEDSAVYLCASSLPLGFGEKLFFGSGTQLSVL.

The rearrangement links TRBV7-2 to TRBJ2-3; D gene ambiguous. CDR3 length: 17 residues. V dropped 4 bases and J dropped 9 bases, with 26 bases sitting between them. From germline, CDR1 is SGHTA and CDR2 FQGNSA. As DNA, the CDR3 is TGTGCCAGCAGCTGCGTCACGTGGCTGTTAGGCAAAAACACGCAGTATTTT. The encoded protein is CASSCVTWLLGKNTQYF.

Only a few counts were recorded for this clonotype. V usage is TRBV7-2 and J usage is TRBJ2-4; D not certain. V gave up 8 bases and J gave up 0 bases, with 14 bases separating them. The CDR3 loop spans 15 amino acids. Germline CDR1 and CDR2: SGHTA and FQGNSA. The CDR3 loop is CASARYAVAKNIQYF. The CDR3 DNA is TGTGCCAGCGCGCGATACGCAGTAGCCAAAAACATTCAGTACTTC.

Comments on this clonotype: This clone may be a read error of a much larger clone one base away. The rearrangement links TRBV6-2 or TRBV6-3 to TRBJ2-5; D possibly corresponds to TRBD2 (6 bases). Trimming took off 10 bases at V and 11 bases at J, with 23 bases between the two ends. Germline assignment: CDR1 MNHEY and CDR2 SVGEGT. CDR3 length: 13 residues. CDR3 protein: CATSWTMIGQQYF. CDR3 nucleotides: TGTGCCACCTCCTGGACTATGATAGGCCAGCAGTACTTC.